The 25 T cell receptor beta chains reported below all come from one sample, sequenced in a study of T cells in Graves' hyperthyroidism and ophthalmopathy. RNA transcripts gave rise to amplified TCR beta CDR3 regions. First-round RT-PCR of the TCR CDR3 relied on the HTBI primer set. TCRdb reprocessed the multiplex PCR reads via MiXCR and lists one record per CDR3 protein. The table records some 570,000 distinct CDR3 sequences, approximately 14% of them present only once. The sample comprised blood. These receptor sequences come from a woman between 18 and 29 years old with Graves' ophthalmopathy.

In its sample, this clonotype was seen many times. This chain links TRBV12-3 or TRBV12-4 with TRBJ1-6; 8 nucleotides match TRBD1. The ends lost 7 bases at V and 8 bases at J; junction bases unmatched: 13. CDR3 size: 16 residues. The CDR3 region is CASIENGTGPDSPLHF. CDR3 nucleotides: TGTGCCAGCATCGAAAACGGGACAGGCCCAGATTCACCCCTCCACTTT.

This clonotype was counted ten times or more. The chain couples TRBV11-3 to TRBJ2-7; possible D gene TRBD2, 6 bases. The germline V gene encodes CDR1 SGHNT and CDR2 YENEEA. V gave up 5 bases and J gave up 3 bases, with 32 bases separating them. The CDR3 covers 20 residues. DNA of the CDR3: TGTGCCAGCAGCCCTTCGGCTGGCGGGACGAGTCGGCGGCCAATCTACGAGCAGTACTTC. It is translated as CASSPSAGGTSRRPIYEQYF.

A remark on this clonotype: A much larger clone is a single base away; this may be a read error. CDR3 loop: CASSYPGQASYERYF. CDR3 coding DNA: TGTGCCAGCAGTTACCCGGGACAGGCCTCCTACGAGCGGTACTTC. The chain recombines TRBV6-5 with TRBJ2-7, with TRBD1 identical over 8 bases. This CDR3 spans 15 amino acids. Germline lookup yields CDR1 MNHEY and CDR2 SVGAGI.

This clonotype was observed at least ten times. The chain employs TRBV28 and TRBJ2-7; D is undetermined. The CDR3 extends over 13 amino acids. Germline V gene sequence: CDR1 MDHEN, CDR2 SYDVKM. V gave up 1 base and J gave up 4 bases, with 8 bases separating them. The DNA of the CDR3 is TGTGCCAGCAGTTTATCCCTAGGGTACGAGCAGTACTTC. Translation: CASSLSLGYEQYF. Looking up the rest from reference TRBV28 and TRBJ2-7 gives the full variable domain: DVKVTQSSRYLVKRTGEKVFLECVQDMDHENMFWYRQDPGLGLRLIYFSYDVKMKEKGDIPEGYSVSREKKERFSLILESASTNQTSMYLCASSLSLGYEQYFGPGTRLTVT.

This clonotype was detected many times. The chain uses TRBV2 and TRBJ2-1; TRBD2 matches 14 bases. With V trimmed by 7 bases and J by 7 bases, 15 bases remained unmatched. This CDR3 contains 18 residues. Germline CDR1 is SNHLY and CDR2 is FYNNEI. The CDR3 reads CASTLGTSGSNKWNEQFF. The CDR3 coding sequence is TGTGCCAGCACCCTTGGGACTAGCGGGAGTAATAAGTGGAATGAGCAGTTCTTC.

The genes are TRBV7-9 and TRBJ1-1; D uncertain. This CDR3 is 14 amino acids long. Germline-derived CDR1 and CDR2 are SEHNR and FQNEAQ (reference sequence). V gave up 1 base and J gave up 1 base, with 7 bases separating them. The DNA of the CDR3 is TGTGCCAGCAGCTTAGTTCATGGGAACACTGAAGCTTTCTTT. Residues: CASSLVHGNTEAFF.

The chain joins TRBV4-1 to TRBJ1-2; possibly TRBD1 for D (5 bases). This CDR3 is built from 17 residues. Germline lookup yields CDR1 MGHRA and CDR2 YSYEKL. With 0 bases removed from V and 10 bases from J, the gap between germline ends came to 24 bases. The CDR3 DNA follows: TGCGCCAGCAGCCAAGAGGTGGGGCTAGGGTCCTCCTTTTTCTACACCTTC. Its protein is CASSQEVGLGSSFFYTF.

This clonotype was counted at least ten times. The chain carries TRBV20-1 and TRBJ1-2, with TRBD1 as a possible D gene (5 bases). The germline gives CDR1 DFQATT, CDR2 SNEGSKA (reference sequence). The CDR3 sequence is 14 residues long. Trimming shortened V by 8 bases and J by 3 bases, and 19 bases separated the two germline ends. CDR3 amino acids: CSPRMGGGDYGYTF. As DNA, the CDR3 is TGCAGTCCGAGAATGGGGGGGGGTGACTATGGCTACACCTTC.

The V gene is TRBV7-6, the J gene TRBJ2-7, with 8 bases identical to TRBD1. With 5 bases clipped from V and 3 bases from J, the junction kept 12 bases outside the gene matches. CDR1 SGHVS and CDR2 FNYEAQ come from the germline V gene. The CDR3 runs 16 residues. The CDR3 DNA is TGTGCCAGCAGCATAGGACAGGGCCCGGGGTTCTACGAGCAGTACTTC. Protein: CASSIGQGPGFYEQYF.

Only a few counts were recorded for this clonotype. V is TRBV6-2 or TRBV6-3 and J is TRBJ2-1; 8 nucleotides align to TRBD2. V dropped 7 bases and J dropped 12; count of bases not matched to a gene: 17. Germline V CDR1 and CDR2: MNHEY, SVGEGT. The CDR3 length is 15 residues. The CDR3 is CASTRTGTSALGQFF. The DNA of the CDR3 is TGTGCCAGCACCAGAACCGGGACTAGTGCCTTAGGGCAGTTCTTC.

This clonotype has just a few counts. V gene TRBV7-9 combines with J gene TRBJ1-1; 10 nucleotides agree with TRBD1. This CDR3 is 17 amino acids long. The J segment lost 4 bases and the V segment lost 1 base, leaving 9 bases of the junction unmatched. Germline V gene lookup returns CDR1 SEHNR and CDR2 FQNEAQ (reference sequence). The CDR3 DNA is TGTGCCAGCAGCTTAGACGGGACAGGGGATAGTGCCACTGAAGCTTTCTTT. Its translation: CASSLDGTGDSATEAFF.

The rearrangement links TRBV28 to TRBJ1-6; D may be TRBD1 (6 bases). Germline loops: CDR1 MDHEN, CDR2 SYDVKM. CDR3 length: 15 amino acids. V was clipped by 6 bases and J by 9 bases, with 18 bases between them. CDR3 bases: TGTGCCAGCAGCCCTAGGACAGCACAGGGTTCACCCCTCCACTTT. This translates into CASSPRTAQGSPLHF.

There are many counts of this clonotype. The rearrangement joins TRBV27 to TRBJ2-4; D is unresolved. The V end lost 0 bases, the J end lost 0 bases, and 6 bases lay between the germline ends. The CDR3 is 15 amino acids. In germline, CDR1 is MNHEY, CDR2 SMNVEV (reference sequence). CDR3 sequence reads: CASSLSPLAKNIQYF. CDR3 nucleotides: TGTGCCAGCAGTTTATCACCATTAGCCAAAAACATTCAGTACTTC.

This clonotype was recorded many times. V usage is TRBV12-3 or TRBV12-4 and J usage is TRBJ1-2; 7 bases are a match to TRBD1. J lost 8 bases, V lost 3 bases, and 6 bases had no gene match. This CDR3 comprises 13 residues. CDR3 sequence: CASSFDRVGGYTF. DNA for the CDR3: TGTGCCAGCAGTTTTGACAGGGTTGGAGGCTACACCTTC.

This clonotype was found once. One end of the junction does not line up with germline, which may come from a read error. The CDR3 bases are TGTCCCAGCACCTCCACGAGGCTAGCGGTCTTCCTCGTGACTAGCACAGATACGCAGTATTTT. It codes for CPSTSTRLAVFLVTSTDTQYF. This sequence joins TRBV6-1 and TRBJ2-3, with TRBD2 matching over 7 bases. Per germline, CDR1 MNHNS and CDR2 SASEGT. The CDR3 has 21 residues.

This clonotype has ten or more counts. The chain has TRBV7-9 and TRBJ1-1, with D maybe TRBD1 (5 bases). This CDR3 is 12 amino acids long. Trimming took off 8 bases at V and 4 bases at J, with 11 bases between the two ends. From germline, CDR1 is SEHNR and CDR2 FQNEAQ (reference sequence). CDR3 protein: CASSSGGTEAFF. Written as DNA, the CDR3 is TGTGCCAGCTCATCGGGGGGCACTGAAGCTTTCTTT. Full variable domain (outside the CDR3, taken from reference TRBV7-9 and TRBJ1-1): DTGVSQNPRHKITKRGQNVTFRCDPISEHNRLYWYRQTLGQGPEFLTYFQNEAQLEKSRLLSDRFSAERPKGSFSTLEIQRTEQGDSAMYLCASSSGGTEAFFGQGTRLTVV.

This clonotype was found many times. Here the CDR3 DNA reads TGTGCCAGCAGCTGGGCCAGCTATGGCTACACCTTC. Its translation is CASSWASYGYTF. The genes are TRBV2 and TRBJ1-2; D ambiguous. V was pared by 6 bases and J by 4 bases, with 9 bases between. The CDR3 is 12 residues long. Germline V lookup: CDR1 SNHLY, CDR2 FYNNEI.

This clonotype was detected many times. This chain's CDR3 is CSAKSDRANTEAFF. The CDR3 DNA sequence: TGCAGTGCCAAGTCGGACAGGGCGAACACTGAAGCTTTCTTT. This rearrangement joins TRBV20-1 to TRBJ1-1; 8 nucleotides line up with TRBD1. The CDR3 has 14 amino acids. J gave up 1 base and V 6 bases, and 7 bases lay outside the gene matches. Germline assignment: CDR1 DFQATT and CDR2 SNEGSKA (reference sequence).

In its sample, this clonotype was seen many times. The chain employs TRBV20-1 and TRBJ2-7; 10 bases agree with TRBD1. The CDR3 runs to 15 residues. Germline V gene sequence: CDR1 DFQATT, CDR2 SNEGSKA (reference sequence). V was clipped by 5 bases and J by 2 bases; unmatched bases: 9. CDR3: CSAVPGQGEPYEQYF. CDR3 coding DNA: TGCAGTGCTGTACCCGGACAGGGGGAACCCTACGAGCAGTACTTC.

This clonotype was detected ten times or more. The chain carries TRBV4-1 and TRBJ2-1, with 7 nucleotides matching TRBD1. CDR1 and CDR2 from the germline V gene are MGHRA and YSYEKL. This CDR3 has 15 residues. Unmatched junction bases numbered 11, after V lost 4 bases and J lost 8 bases. CDR3 coding DNA: TGCGCCAGCAGCCTGATATTTACAGGGGCACATGAGCAGTTCTTC. Translating it yields CASSLIFTGAHEQFF.

This clonotype was detected ten times or more. The V call is TRBV3-1, the J call TRBJ2-5, with a weak D call TRBD2 (5 bases). CDR3 length: 17 residues. Trimming removed 0 bases from V and 4 bases from J, with 18 bases in between. From germline, CDR1 is LGHDT and CDR2 YNNKEL (reference sequence). DNA for the CDR3: TGTGCCAGCAGCCAAGATCCGCGGACTTCACGCCGAGAGACCCAGTACTTC. It translates to CASSQDPRTSRRETQYF.

This clonotype appeared many times. The chain recombines TRBV7-8 with TRBJ1-1; D call uncertain. Trimming took 5 bases from V and 8 from J, leaving 18 bases between them. CDR1 and CDR2 from the germline V gene are SGHVS and FQNEAQ. The CDR3 is made up of 14 amino acids. This CDR3 is CASSPGPAYVEAFF. CDR3 bases: TGTGCCAGCAGCCCTGGACCCGCGTATGTAGAAGCTTTCTTT.

This clonotype was counted a few times. The chain carries TRBV25-1 and TRBJ2-2; weak D call: TRBD1 (6 bases). The CDR3 contains 15 residues. V dropped 3 bases and J dropped 1 base, with 9 bases sitting between them. The V gene's germline CDR1 is MGHDK and CDR2 SYGVNS. CDR3 sequence reads: CASSDTGQNTGELFF. Written as DNA, the CDR3 is TGTGCCAGCAGTGACACAGGGCAGAACACCGGGGAGCTGTTTTTT.

This clonotype was observed at least ten times. This rearrangement joins TRBV3-1 to TRBJ2-1, with TRBD2 identical over 7 bases. CDR3 length: 15 amino acids. V was clipped by 0 bases and J by 4 bases; unmatched bases: 3. CDR1 and CDR2 (germline): LGHDT, YNNKEL (reference sequence). The CDR3 spells CASSQELAPYNEQFF. The CDR3 DNA is TGTGCCAGCAGCCAAGAACTAGCGCCTTACAATGAGCAGTTCTTC.

The gene calls are TRBV12-3 or TRBV12-4 and TRBJ1-1; the D gene is possibly TRBD1 (5 bases). V lost 3 bases, J lost 8 bases, and 22 bases lay in between. The CDR3 length is 16 residues. CDR3 coding DNA: TGTGCCAGCAGTTTCGTCACCTTACAGGTCGGAGGGGAAGCTTTCTTT. This encodes CASSFVTLQVGGEAFF.